These 19 T cell receptor beta chains originate from one sample sequenced in a study of response to subunit inactivated influenza vaccine. TCRdb re-derived calls from the RT-PCR reads in MiXCR, one entry per CDR3 protein. The sample contains about 650,000 distinct CDR3 sequences, approximately 14% of which appear only once. This sample comprised PBMCs from blood, obtained 12 days after vaccination. The receptors here all came from a man in his fifties who received an inactivated influenza vaccine.

V gene TRBV29-1 combines with J gene TRBJ2-6, with a possible D match to TRBD2 (6 bases). In germline, CDR1 is SQVTM, CDR2 ANQGSEA. V gave up 2 bases and J gave up 9 bases, with 11 bases separating them. The CDR3 length is 13 residues. CDR3 residues: CSVERGGDNVLTF. DNA of the CDR3: TGCAGCGTTGAAAGGGGAGGTGACAACGTCCTGACTTTC.

The CDR3: CASSLHSGNTIYF. CDR3 DNA sequence: TGTGCCAGCAGCTTACACTCTGGAAACACCATATATTTT. The chain has TRBV11-2 and TRBJ1-3; D is uncertain. The CDR3 runs to 13 residues. V was shortened by 2 bases and J by 0 bases, with 2 bases between the two germline ends. Germline CDR1 SGHAT, CDR2 FQNNGV.

The chain employs TRBV18 and TRBJ1-1, with a weak D call TRBD1 (5 bases). The CDR3 covers 14 residues. V was clipped by 5 bases and J by 0 bases, with 10 bases between them. Germline V lookup: CDR1 KGHSH, CDR2 LQKENI. The CDR3 nucleotides read TGTGCCAGCTCAGCTCAAGGGGTGAACACTGAAGCTTTCTTT. Amino acid sequence: CASSAQGVNTEAFF. Full variable domain (remainder filled in from reference TRBV18 and TRBJ1-1): NAGVMQNPRHLVRRRGQEARLRCSPMKGHSHVYWYRQLPEEGLKFMVYLQKENIIDESGMPKERFSAEFPKEGPSILRIQQVVRGDSAAYFCASSAQGVNTEAFFGQGTRLTVV.

This clonotype was detected only once. V is TRBV10-2 and J is TRBJ2-4, with 10 bases that match TRBD2. The CDR3 has 15 residues. Germline lookup yields CDR1 WSHSY and CDR2 SAAADI. V lost 3 bases, J lost 9 bases, and 8 bases stayed unmatched. As DNA, the CDR3 is TGCGCCAGCAGTGATTCCCTAGCGGGAGACCGCATTCAGTACTTC. Translated: CASSDSLAGDRIQYF.

V usage is TRBV15 and J usage is TRBJ1-5, with 9 nucleotides matching TRBD1. From germline, CDR1 is LNHNV and CDR2 YYDKDF (reference sequence). The CDR3 loop spans 21 amino acids. V was clipped by 4 bases and J by 0 bases; unmatched bases: 19. The CDR3 sequence is CATSTQRLKTGGIDSNQPQHF. CDR3 in DNA: TGTGCCACCAGCACACAGAGGTTAAAAACAGGGGGCATCGATAGCAATCAGCCCCAGCATTTT. Filled out from reference TRBV15 and TRBJ1-5, the complete variable domain reads DAMVIQNPRYQVTQFGKPVTLSCSQTLNHNVMYWYQQKSSQAPKLLFHYYDKDFNNEADTPDNFQSRRPNTSFCFLDIRSPGLGDTAMYLCATSTQRLKTGGIDSNQPQHFGDGTRLSIL.

V gene TRBV5-5 combines with J gene TRBJ2-1, with TRBD2 identical over 11 bases. Looked up from germline, CDR1 is SGHKS and CDR2 is YYEKEE (reference sequence). With 4 bases clipped from V and 4 bases from J, the junction kept 10 bases outside the gene matches. The CDR3 is made up of 17 amino acids. The DNA of the CDR3 is TGTGCCAGCAGCCTATTTGCTAGCGGGGGGTTTTACAATGAGCAGTTCTTC. It translates to CASSLFASGGFYNEQFF.

This clonotype turned up a few times. CDR3 nucleotides: TGCGCCAGCAGCCAAGGCCCGACAGGGAAAGAGACCCAGTACTTC. Residues: CASSQGPTGKETQYF. The gene calls are TRBV4-3 and TRBJ2-5; 7 nucleotides line up with TRBD1. The CDR3 sequence is 15 residues long. The J segment lost 3 bases and the V segment lost 1 base, leaving 5 bases of the junction unmatched. Germline CDR1 is LGHNA and CDR2 is YSLEER.

This clonotype was seen ten or more times. The chain couples TRBV29-1 to TRBJ2-7; the D is unclear. Germline V gives CDR1 SQVTM, CDR2 ANQGSEA. The CDR3 is 11 residues long. Trimming shortened V by 7 bases and J by 2 bases, and 9 bases separated the two germline ends. The CDR3 sequence is CSAFGTYEQYF. The DNA for the CDR3 is TGCAGCGCATTTGGTACCTACGAGCAGTACTTC.

This chain joins TRBV20-1 and TRBJ2-1; 9 nucleotides line up with TRBD1. CDR3 length equals 17 residues. Germline V gene data show CDR1 as DFQATT and CDR2 as SNEGSKA (reference sequence). Trimming at V came to 2 bases and at J to 0 bases, leaving 8 bases not matched to a gene. CDR3 protein: CSARKRLTGGSYNEQFF. The CDR3 DNA reads TGCAGTGCTAGAAAGCGGTTGACAGGGGGCTCCTACAATGAGCAGTTCTTC.

This clonotype was observed a handful of times. The chain employs TRBV14 and TRBJ2-3; 11 bases line up with TRBD2. This CDR3 has 14 residues. Unmatched junction bases numbered 3, after V lost 1 base and J lost 9 bases. The germline CDR1 and CDR2 sequences are SGHDN and FVKESK. CDR3 DNA sequence: TGTGCCAGCAGCCAAGGACTAGCGGGACGAACGCAGTATTTT. It encodes CASSQGLAGRTQYF.

This clonotype was observed at least ten times. The rearrangement joins TRBV2 to TRBJ2-1, with TRBD2 matching 13 bases. The CDR3 runs 16 residues. CDR1 SNHLY and CDR2 FYNNEI come from the germline V gene. V was clipped by 0 bases and J by 9 bases; unmatched bases: 5. CDR3: CASSEASGLAGVEQFF. CDR3 DNA: TGTGCCAGCAGTGAAGCAAGCGGACTAGCGGGAGTTGAGCAGTTCTTC.

The rearrangement links TRBV12-3 or TRBV12-4 to TRBJ2-5, with D possibly TRBD2 on 5 matching bases. V lost 1 base and J 2 bases, leaving 11 bases between the germline ends. The CDR3 consists of 15 residues. CDR3 coding DNA: TGTGCCAGCAGTTTAGAGTTTACTAGGCAAGAGACCCAGTACTTC. It translates to CASSLEFTRQETQYF.

The genes are TRBV12-3 or TRBV12-4 and TRBJ2-5, with TRBD2 matching 9 bases. J lost 2 bases, V lost 3 bases, and 4 bases had no gene match. The CDR3 is made up of 15 amino acids. Written as DNA, the CDR3 is TGTGCCAGCAGTTTGTGGCTAGCGGGACAAGAGACCCAGTACTTC. Translating it yields CASSLWLAGQETQYF.

This clonotype was counted many times. The CDR3 spells CATRTSGRQETQYF. Written as DNA, the CDR3 is TGTGCCACCCGGACTAGCGGGCGCCAAGAGACCCAGTACTTC. V usage is TRBV10-3 and J usage is TRBJ2-5, with 11 bases identical to TRBD2. Germline V gene lookup returns CDR1 ENHRY and CDR2 SYGVKD. With V trimmed by 10 bases and J by 1 base, 5 bases remained unmatched. The CDR3 spans 14 residues.

The CDR3 spells CSVELAGGPPEQYF. Written as DNA, the CDR3 is TGCAGCGTTGAGCTAGCGGGAGGGCCTCCCGAGCAGTACTTC. The chain recombines TRBV29-1 with TRBJ2-7; 12 bases fit TRBD2. CDR3 length: 14 residues. The V gene end was trimmed by 3 bases and the J gene end by 6 bases; junction bases not matched to a gene: 6. Looked up from germline, CDR1 is SQVTM and CDR2 is ANQGSEA.

In its sample, this clonotype was seen a few times. The CDR3 loop reads CSAQLNRDQETQYF. CDR3 nucleotide sequence: TGCAGTGCCCAACTCAACCGGGACCAAGAGACCCAGTACTTC. The chain has TRBV20-1 and TRBJ2-5; D not resolved. This CDR3 contains 14 residues. Germline loops: CDR1 DFQATT, CDR2 SNEGSKA (reference sequence). V lost 6 bases and J lost 0, with 14 bases in between.

The chain has TRBV23-1 and TRBJ2-7, with unresolved D. TRBV23-1 has ORF status, its function being uncertain. CDR3 length equals 13 residues. Deletions cut 3 bases from V and 4 bases from J, with 10 bases between. The CDR3 region is CASSQPTAYEQYF. As DNA, the CDR3 is TGCGCCAGCAGTCAGCCCACAGCTTACGAGCAGTACTTC.

The gene calls are TRBV3-1 and TRBJ2-1; the D gene is possibly TRBD2 (6 bases). CDR1 LGHDT and CDR2 YNNKEL come from the germline V gene (reference sequence). The V end was cut by 0 bases, the J end by 3 bases, with 12 bases between. The CDR3 covers 16 residues. CDR3 DNA sequence: TGTGCCAGCAGCCAAGATCGGGGCGGGGACTACAATGAGCAGTTCTTC. This encodes CASSQDRGGDYNEQFF.

This clonotype was seen only a few times. The gene calls are TRBV12-3 or TRBV12-4 and TRBJ2-7; TRBD1 agrees at 7 bases. Trimming took 7 bases from V and 4 from J; bases not matched to a gene: 10. The CDR3 has 14 residues. The CDR3 protein is CASTYGTAIYEQYF. DNA for the CDR3: TGTGCCAGCACTTACGGGACAGCAATTTACGAGCAGTACTTC.